This T cell receptor beta chain stems from a study of blood T cell repertoires in COVID-19. Produced via immunoSEQ multiplex PCR; TCRdb's table is partial and in-frame only. The sample shows some 250,000 clones, 82% of them seen only once. This clone showed up just a few times. The V gene's germline CDR1 is PRHDT and CDR2 FYEKMQ (reference sequence). CDR3 length equals 13 residues. V was pared by 5 bases and J by 2 bases, with 8 bases between. This TCR was sampled from a woman between 18 and 30 years old with acute or convalescent COVID-19. Sequenced material: peripheral blood. This chain connects TRBV13 to TRBJ2-3; the D is unclear. DNA of the CDR3: TGTGCCAGCAGCACAAGAAACACAGATACGCAGTATTTT. It codes for CASSTRNTDTQYF.